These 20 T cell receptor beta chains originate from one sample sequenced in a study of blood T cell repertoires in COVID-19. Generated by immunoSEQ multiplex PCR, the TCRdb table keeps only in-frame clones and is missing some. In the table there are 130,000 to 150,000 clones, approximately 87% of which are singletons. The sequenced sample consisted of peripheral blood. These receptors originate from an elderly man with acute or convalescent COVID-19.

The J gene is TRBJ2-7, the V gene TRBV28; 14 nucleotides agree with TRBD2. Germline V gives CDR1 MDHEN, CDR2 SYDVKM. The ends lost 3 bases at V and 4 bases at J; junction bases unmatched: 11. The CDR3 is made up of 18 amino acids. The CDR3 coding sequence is TGTGCCAGCAGTTTTTCGACCGTGTGGACTAGCGGGAGGTACGAGCAGTACTTC. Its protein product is CASSFSTVWTSGRYEQYF.

In DNA form, the CDR3 reads TGTGCCAGCAGCATATGGGAGCGGGGGGGAGAGACCCAGTACTTC. Its translation: CASSIWERGGETQYF. The chain employs TRBV7-2 and TRBJ2-5, with 10 bases fitting TRBD2. Per the germline V gene, CDR1 is SGHTA and CDR2 is FQGNSA. This CDR3 contains 15 residues. V shed 5 bases and J 4 bases; nucleotides not matched to a gene: 7.

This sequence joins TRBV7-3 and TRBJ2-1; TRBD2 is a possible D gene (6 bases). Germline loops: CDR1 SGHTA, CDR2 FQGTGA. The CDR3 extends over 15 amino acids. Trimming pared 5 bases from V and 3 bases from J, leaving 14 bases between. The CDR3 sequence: CASSIRASDYNEQFF. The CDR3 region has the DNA TGTGCCAGCAGCATTAGGGCTAGCGACTACAATGAGCAGTTCTTC.

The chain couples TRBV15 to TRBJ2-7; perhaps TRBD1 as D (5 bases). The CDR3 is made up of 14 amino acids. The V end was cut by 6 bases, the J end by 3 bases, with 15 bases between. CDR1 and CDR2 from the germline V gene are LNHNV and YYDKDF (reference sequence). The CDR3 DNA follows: TGTGCCACCAGAGACGGCCAGGGAAACTACGAGCAGTACTTC. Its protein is CATRDGQGNYEQYF.

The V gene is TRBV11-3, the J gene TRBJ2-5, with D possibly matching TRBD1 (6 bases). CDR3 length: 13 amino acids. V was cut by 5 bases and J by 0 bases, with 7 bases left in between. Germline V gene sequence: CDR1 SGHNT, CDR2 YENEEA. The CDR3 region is CASSTGNQETQYF. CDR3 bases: TGTGCCAGCAGCACAGGGAACCAAGAGACCCAGTACTTC.

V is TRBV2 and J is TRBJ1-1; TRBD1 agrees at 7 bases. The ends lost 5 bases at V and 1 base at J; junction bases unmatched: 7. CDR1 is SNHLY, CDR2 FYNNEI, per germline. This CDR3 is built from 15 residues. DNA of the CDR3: TGTGCCAGCAGTCGACAGGGTTTTGCGAACACTGAAGCTTTCTTT. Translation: CASSRQGFANTEAFF.

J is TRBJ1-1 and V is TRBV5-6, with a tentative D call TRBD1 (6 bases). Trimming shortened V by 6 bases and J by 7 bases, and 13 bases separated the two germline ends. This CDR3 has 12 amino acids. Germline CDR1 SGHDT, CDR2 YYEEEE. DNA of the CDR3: TGTGCCAGCACCCTGGGAGGGGGTGAAGCTTTCTTT. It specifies CASTLGGGEAFF.

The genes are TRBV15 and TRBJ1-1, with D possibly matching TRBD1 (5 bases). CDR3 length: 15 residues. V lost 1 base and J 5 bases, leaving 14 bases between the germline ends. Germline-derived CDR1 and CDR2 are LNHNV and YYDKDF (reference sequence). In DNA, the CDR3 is TGTGCCACCAGCAGAGGGTTCCAGGGAAGTACTGAAGCTTTCTTT. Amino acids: CATSRGFQGSTEAFF.

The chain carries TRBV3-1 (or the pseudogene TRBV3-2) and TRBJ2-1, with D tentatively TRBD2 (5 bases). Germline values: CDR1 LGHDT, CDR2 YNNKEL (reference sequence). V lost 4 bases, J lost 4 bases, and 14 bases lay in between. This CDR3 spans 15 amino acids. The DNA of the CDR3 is TGTGCCAGCAGCCCTCCCCTCGCGGGTTACAATGAGCAGTTCTTC. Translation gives CASSPPLAGYNEQFF.

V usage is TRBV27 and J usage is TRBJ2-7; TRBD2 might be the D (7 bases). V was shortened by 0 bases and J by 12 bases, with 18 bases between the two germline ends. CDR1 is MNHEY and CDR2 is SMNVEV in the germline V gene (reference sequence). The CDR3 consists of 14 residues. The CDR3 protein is CASSLSLGGQVRYF. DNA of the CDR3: TGTGCCAGCAGTTTATCCCTCGGGGGGCAGGTCCGGTACTTC.

The CDR3 nucleotides read TGTGCCAGCAGCGGGGGGGGACACTCCTACGAGCAGTACTTC. Its translation is CASSGGGHSYEQYF. The J gene is TRBJ2-7, the V gene TRBV5-6, with a weak D call TRBD2 (7 bases). The length of the CDR3 is 14 residues. Germline CDR1 SGHDT, CDR2 YYEEEE. The V end was cut by 4 bases, the J end by 0 bases, with 11 bases between.

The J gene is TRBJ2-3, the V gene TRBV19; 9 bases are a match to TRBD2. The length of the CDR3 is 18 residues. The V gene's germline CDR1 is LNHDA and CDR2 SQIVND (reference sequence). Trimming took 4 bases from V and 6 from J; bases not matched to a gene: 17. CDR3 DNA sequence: TGTGCCAGTAGTACGAGAGCGGGAGGACCCGATCCAACGGATACGCAGTATTTT. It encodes CASSTRAGGPDPTDTQYF.

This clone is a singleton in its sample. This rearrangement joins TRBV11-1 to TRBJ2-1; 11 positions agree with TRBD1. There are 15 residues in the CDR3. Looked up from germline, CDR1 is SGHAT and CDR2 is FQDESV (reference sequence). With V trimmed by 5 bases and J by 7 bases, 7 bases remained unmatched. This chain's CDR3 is CASSTGTGGGNEQFF. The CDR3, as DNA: TGTGCCAGCAGCACCGGGACAGGGGGAGGTAATGAGCAGTTCTTC.

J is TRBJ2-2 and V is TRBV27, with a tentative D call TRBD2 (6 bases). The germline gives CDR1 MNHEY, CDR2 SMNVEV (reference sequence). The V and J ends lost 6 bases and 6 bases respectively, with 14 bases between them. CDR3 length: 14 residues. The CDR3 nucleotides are TGTGCCAGCAGGAAAAGGAGGGAGGCCGGGGAGCTGTTTTTT. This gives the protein CASRKRREAGELFF.

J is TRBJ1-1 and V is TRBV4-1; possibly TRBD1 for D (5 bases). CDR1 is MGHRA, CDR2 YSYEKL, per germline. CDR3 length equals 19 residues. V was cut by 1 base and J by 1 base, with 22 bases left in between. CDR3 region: CASSQGPQNQGLRNTEAFF. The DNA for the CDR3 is TGCGCCAGCAGCCAAGGCCCCCAAAACCAGGGACTTCGGAACACTGAAGCTTTCTTT.

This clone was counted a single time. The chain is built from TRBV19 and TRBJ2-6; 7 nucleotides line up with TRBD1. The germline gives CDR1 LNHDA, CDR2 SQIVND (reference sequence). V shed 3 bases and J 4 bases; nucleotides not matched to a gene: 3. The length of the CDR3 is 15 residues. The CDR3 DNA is TGTGCCAGTAGTATCACAGGGGTAGGGGCCAACGTCCTGACTTTC. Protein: CASSITGVGANVLTF.

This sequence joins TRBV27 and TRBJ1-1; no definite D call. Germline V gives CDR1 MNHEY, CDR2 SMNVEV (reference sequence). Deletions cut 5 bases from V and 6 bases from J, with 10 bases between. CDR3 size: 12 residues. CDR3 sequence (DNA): TGTGCCAGCAGTCCCGGAGGGTCTGAAGCTTTCTTT. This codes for CASSPGGSEAFF.

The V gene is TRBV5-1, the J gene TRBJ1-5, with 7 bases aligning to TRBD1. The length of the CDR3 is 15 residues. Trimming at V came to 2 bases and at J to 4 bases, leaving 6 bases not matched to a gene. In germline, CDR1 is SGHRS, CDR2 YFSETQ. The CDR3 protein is CASSLTPGQNQPQHF. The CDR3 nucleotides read TGCGCCAGCAGCTTAACTCCGGGACAGAATCAGCCCCAGCATTTT. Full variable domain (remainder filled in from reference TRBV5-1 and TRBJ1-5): KAGVTQTPRYLIKTRGQQVTLSCSPISGHRSVSWYQQTPGQGLQFLFEYFSETQRNKGNFPGRFSGRQFSNSRSEMNVSTLELGDSALYLCASSLTPGQNQPQHFGDGTRLSIL.

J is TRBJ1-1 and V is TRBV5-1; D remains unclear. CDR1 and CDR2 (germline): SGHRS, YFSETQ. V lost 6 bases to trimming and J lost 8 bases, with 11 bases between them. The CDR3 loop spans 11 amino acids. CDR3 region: CASIGVQEAFF. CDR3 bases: TGCGCCAGCATCGGGGTCCAAGAAGCTTTCTTT.

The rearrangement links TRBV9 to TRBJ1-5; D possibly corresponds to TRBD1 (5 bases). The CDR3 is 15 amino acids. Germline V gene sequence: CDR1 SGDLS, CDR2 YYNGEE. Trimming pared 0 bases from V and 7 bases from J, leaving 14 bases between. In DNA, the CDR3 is TGTGCCAGCAGCGTAGGATTGCAAGGGGAACAGCCCCAGCATTTT. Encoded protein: CASSVGLQGEQPQHF.